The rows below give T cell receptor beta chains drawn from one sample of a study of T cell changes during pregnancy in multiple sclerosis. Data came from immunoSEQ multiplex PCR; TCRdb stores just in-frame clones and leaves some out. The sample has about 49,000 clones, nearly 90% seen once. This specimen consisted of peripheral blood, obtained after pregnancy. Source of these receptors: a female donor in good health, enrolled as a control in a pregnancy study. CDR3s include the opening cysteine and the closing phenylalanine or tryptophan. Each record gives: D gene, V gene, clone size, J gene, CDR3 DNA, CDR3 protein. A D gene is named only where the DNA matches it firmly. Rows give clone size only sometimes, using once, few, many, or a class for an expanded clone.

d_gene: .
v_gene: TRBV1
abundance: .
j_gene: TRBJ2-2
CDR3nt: TGCACCAGCAGCCAAGTACTAGCGGCCAACACCGGGGAGCTGTTTTTT
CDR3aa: CTSSQVLAANTGELFF

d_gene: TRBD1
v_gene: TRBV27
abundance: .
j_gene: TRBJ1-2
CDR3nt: TGTGCCAGCAGTCCCTGGGACAGGGAAAGCTATGGCTACACCTTC
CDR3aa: CASSPWDRESYGYTF

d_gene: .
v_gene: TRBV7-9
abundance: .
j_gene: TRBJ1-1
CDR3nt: TGTGCCAGCAGCTATCGTCGGGGGTTCGACACTGAAGCTTTCTTT
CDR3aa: CASSYRRGFDTEAFF

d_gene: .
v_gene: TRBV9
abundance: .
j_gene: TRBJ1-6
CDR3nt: TGTGCCAGCAGCGCTAAAATCTCCTATAATTCACCCCTCCACTTT
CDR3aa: CASSAKISYNSPLHF

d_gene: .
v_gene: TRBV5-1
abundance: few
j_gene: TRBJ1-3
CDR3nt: TGCGCCAGCAGCTTGGAGTCGGGTGGTGGAAACACCATATATTTT
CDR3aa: CASSLESGGGNTIYF

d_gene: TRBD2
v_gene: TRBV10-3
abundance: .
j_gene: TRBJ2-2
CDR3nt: TGTGCCATCAGTGATCGAACTAGCGGGACGAACACCGGGGAGCTGTTTTTT
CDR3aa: CAISDRTSGTNTGELFF

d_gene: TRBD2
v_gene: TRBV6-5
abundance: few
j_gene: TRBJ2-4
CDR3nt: TGTGCCAGCAGTCCACTAGCGGGGGGGGTTAACATTCAGTACTTC
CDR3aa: CASSPLAGGVNIQYF

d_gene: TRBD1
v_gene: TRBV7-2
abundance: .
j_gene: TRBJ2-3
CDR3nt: TGTGCCAGCAGGTTACCGGGGACAGGGGGCGCAGATACGCAGTATTTT
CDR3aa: CASRLPGTGGADTQYF

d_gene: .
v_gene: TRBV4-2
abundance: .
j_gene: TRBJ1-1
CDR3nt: TGTGCCAGCAGCCAAGGACTCCTGATCACTGAAGCTTTCTTT
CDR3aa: CASSQGLLITEAFF

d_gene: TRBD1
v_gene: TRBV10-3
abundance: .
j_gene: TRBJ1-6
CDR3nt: TGTGCCATCAAATTGGGACAGGGAGCCTACAATAATTCACCCCTCCACTTT
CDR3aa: CAIKLGQGAYNNSPLHF

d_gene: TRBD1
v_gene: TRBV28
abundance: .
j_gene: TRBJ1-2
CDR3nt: TGTGCCAGCAGGGAAGGGGGCAGGTATGGCTACACCTTC
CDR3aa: CASREGGRYGYTF

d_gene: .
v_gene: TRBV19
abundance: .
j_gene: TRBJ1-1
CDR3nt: TGTGCCAGTAGTAAGGTGGGTCAGGGCTCTGAAGCTTTCTTT
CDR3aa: CASSKVGQGSEAFF

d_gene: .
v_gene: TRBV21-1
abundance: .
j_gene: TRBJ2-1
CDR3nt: TGTGCCAGCTTGGGCCAAAGCAGGGGGGATGAGCAGTTCTTC
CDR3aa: CASLGQSRGDEQFF

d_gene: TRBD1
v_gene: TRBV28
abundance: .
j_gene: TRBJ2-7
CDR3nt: TGTGCCAGCAGAGGACAGACAGGGAAATACGAGCAGTACTTC
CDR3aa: CASRGQTGKYEQYF

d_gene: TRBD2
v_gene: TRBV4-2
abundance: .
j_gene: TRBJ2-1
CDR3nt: TGTGCCAGCAGCCAAGAAAACGTAGCGGGGGGGCCCAATGAGCAGTTCTTC
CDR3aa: CASSQENVAGGPNEQFF

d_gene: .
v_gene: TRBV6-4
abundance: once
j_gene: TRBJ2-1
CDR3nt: TGTGCCAGCAGTGAAGAGGGACTGTACAATGAGCAGTTCTTC
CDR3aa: CASSEEGLYNEQFF

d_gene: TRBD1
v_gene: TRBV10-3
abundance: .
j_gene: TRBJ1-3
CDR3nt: TGTGCCACCTCAGGGGGCGGTTTTGAAGACACCATATATTTT
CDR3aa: CATSGGGFEDTIYF

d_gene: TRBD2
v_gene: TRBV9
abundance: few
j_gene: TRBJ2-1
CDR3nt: TGTGCCAGCAGCGTAGCTCCCCTAGCGGGAGTAGGCTACAATGAGCAGTTCTTC
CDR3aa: CASSVAPLAGVGYNEQFF

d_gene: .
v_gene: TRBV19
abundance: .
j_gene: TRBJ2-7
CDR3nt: TGTGCCAGTAGTATTGGTCTAGCCTACGAGCAGTACTTC
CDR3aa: CASSIGLAYEQYF

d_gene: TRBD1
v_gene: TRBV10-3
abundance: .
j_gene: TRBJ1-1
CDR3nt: TGTGCCATCAGTGAAGGGGGCGTCAGCACTGAAGCTTTCTTT
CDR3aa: CAISEGGVSTEAFF

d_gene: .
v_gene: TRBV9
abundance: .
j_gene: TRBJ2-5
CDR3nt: TGTGCCAGCAGCGTAGAAGCGGGCTCGGGCCAAGAGACCCAGTACTTC
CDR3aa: CASSVEAGSGQETQYF

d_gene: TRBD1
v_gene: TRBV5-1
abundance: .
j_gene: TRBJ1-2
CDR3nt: TGCGCCAGCAGCTTGGCCGGGACAGATCCTTATGGCTACACCTTC
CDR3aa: CASSLAGTDPYGYTF

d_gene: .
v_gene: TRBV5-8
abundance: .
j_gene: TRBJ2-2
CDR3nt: TGTGCCAGCACCCCACGGCTAGGGAACACCGGGGAGCTGTTTTTT
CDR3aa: CASTPRLGNTGELFF

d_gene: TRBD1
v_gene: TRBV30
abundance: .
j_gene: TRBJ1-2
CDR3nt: TGTGCCTGGCAAAGGACAGGGGACGCCTATGGCTACACCTTC
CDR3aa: CAWQRTGDAYGYTF

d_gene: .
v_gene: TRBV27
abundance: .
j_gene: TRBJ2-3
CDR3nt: TGTGCCAGCAGTTCGGGGACACGCACAGATACGCAGTATTTT
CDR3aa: CASSSGTRTDTQYF

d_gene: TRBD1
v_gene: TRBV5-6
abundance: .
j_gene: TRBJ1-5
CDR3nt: TGTGCCAGCTCAGACAGGGAGCGCAATCAGCCCCAGCATTTT
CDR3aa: CASSDRERNQPQHF

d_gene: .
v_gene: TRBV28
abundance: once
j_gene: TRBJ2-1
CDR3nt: TGTGCCAGCAGTCCATCGGACACTGACAATGAGCAGTTCTTC
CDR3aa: CASSPSDTDNEQFF

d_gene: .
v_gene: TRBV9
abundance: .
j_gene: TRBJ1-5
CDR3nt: TGTGCCAGCAGTTCGGGGGAAAATCAGCCCCAGCATTTT
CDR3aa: CASSSGENQPQHF

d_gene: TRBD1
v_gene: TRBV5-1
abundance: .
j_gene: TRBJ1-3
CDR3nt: TGCGCCAGCAGCGACTACAGGGGGCTTGGAAACACCATATATTTT
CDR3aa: CASSDYRGLGNTIYF

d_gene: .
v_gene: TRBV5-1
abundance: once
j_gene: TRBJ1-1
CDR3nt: TGCGCCAGCAGCAGGGGGACGCAACACTCTAGGGCTGAAGCTTTCTTT
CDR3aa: CASSRGTQHSRAEAFF

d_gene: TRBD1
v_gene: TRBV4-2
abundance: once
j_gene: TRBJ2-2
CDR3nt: TGTGCCAGCGGGGACAGGGGCGTCACCGGGGAGCTGTTTTTT
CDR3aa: CASGDRGVTGELFF

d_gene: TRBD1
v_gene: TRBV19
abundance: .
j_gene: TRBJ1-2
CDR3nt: TGTGCCAGTTGCGATACCCCTGGGACAGGGGGGCTTATCGGCTACACCTTC
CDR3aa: CASCDTPGTGGLIGYTF

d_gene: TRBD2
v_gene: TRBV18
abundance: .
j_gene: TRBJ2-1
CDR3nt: TGTGCCAGCTCACCATCAGAGCCGGGACTAGCGGGCCATGAGCAGTTCTTC
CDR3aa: CASSPSEPGLAGHEQFF

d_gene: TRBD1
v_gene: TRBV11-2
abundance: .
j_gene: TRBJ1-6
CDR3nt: TGTGCCAGCAGCTCTTTATACCGGGACAGGGATTCACCCCTCCACTTT
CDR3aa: CASSSLYRDRDSPLHF

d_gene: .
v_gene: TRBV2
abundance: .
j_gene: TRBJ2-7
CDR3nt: TGTGCCAGCACAGAGCGAGCCTACGAGCAGTACTTC
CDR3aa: CASTERAYEQYF

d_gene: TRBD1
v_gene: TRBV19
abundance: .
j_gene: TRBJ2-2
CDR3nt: TGTGCCAGTAGCGGCCGGGACAGAAACACCGGGGAGCTGTTTTTT
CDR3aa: CASSGRDRNTGELFF

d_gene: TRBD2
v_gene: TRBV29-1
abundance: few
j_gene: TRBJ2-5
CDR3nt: TGCAGCGTTGAGTTACTAGCGGGGTACCAAGAGACCCAGTACTTC
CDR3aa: CSVELLAGYQETQYF

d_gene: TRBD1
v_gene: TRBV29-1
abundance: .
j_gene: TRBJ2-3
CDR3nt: TGCAGCGTGGGTGGACAGGGGAGCACAGATACGCAGTATTTT
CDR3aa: CSVGGQGSTDTQYF

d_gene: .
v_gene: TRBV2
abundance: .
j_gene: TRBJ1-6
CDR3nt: TGTGCCAGCGGCTCGGGCCAGGGTGGGTCACCCCTCCACTTT
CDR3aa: CASGSGQGGSPLHF

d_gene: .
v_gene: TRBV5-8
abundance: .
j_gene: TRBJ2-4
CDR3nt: TGTGCCAGCAGCTCACCAGGGGTAGGGGCCAAAAACATTCAGTACTTC
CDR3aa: CASSSPGVGAKNIQYF

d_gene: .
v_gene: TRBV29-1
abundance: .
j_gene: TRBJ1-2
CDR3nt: TGCAGCGTTGACGGGGAGGGAGGCTACACCTTC
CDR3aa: CSVDGEGGYTF

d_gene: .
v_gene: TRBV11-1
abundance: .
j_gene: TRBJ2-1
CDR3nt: TGTGCCAGCAGCTTCCCGGGGAGCTCCTACAATGAGCAGTTCTTC
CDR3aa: CASSFPGSSYNEQFF

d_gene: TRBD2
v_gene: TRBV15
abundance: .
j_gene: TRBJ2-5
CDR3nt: TGTGCCACCAGCGAGGGAACTAGCGGGAGGGCCGGGGAGACCCAGTACTTC
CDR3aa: CATSEGTSGRAGETQYF

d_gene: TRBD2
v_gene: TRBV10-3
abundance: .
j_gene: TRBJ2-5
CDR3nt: TGTGCCACCAGACCGGGCGCGGGGGACCAAGAGACCCAGTACTTC
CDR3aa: CATRPGAGDQETQYF

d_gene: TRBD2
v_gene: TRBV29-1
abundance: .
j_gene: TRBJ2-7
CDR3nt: TGCAGCGTTGTTGGGACTAGCGGGAGTTACGAGCAGTACTTC
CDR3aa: CSVVGTSGSYEQYF

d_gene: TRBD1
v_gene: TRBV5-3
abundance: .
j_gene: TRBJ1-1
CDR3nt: TGTGCACGGGGACAGGGGTACACTGAAGCTTTCTTT
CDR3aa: CARGQGYTEAFF

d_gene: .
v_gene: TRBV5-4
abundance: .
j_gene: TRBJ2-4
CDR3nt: TGTGCCAGCAGCCCGCGGACAGAGGGCAAAAACATTCAGTACTTC
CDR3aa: CASSPRTEGKNIQYF

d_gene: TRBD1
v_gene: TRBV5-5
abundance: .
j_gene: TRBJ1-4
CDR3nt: TGTGCCAGCAGCCATGCGACAGGGGCCCCGTTTGCAACTAATGAAAAACTGTTTTTT
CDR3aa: CASSHATGAPFATNEKLFF